A single sample gave rise to the 29 T cell receptor beta chains below, sequenced in a study of shared clonotypes between healthy human individuals. The protocol was immunoSEQ multiplex PCR, while the TCRdb copy is restricted to in-frame clones and leaves out a portion. The repertoire consists of approximately 940,000 clones, with roughly 72% occurring once and the leading ten covering around 1.4%. The sequenced sample consisted of memory CD4+ T cells sorted from blood. Regarding subset: CD45RA-negative fraction. The receptors were sampled from a man younger than 30 in good health.

Notes on this clone: The sample holds other DNA sequences that translate to the same CDR3. V gene TRBV10-1 combines with J gene TRBJ2-4; D is unresolved. V was clipped by 2 bases and J by 2 bases, with 4 bases between them. CDR3 length: 13 residues. Germline CDR1 WNHNN, CDR2 SYGVQD (reference sequence). Here the CDR3 reads CASSEGSKNIQYF. As DNA, the CDR3 is TGCGCCAGCAGTGAGGGGTCCAAAAACATTCAGTACTTC.

The chain uses TRBV30 and TRBJ1-1, with D perhaps matching TRBD1 (6 bases). The germline V and J ends were trimmed by 4 bases and 2 bases, with 11 bases remaining between them. This CDR3 comprises 13 residues. Per germline, CDR1 GTSNPN and CDR2 SVGIG (reference sequence). CDR3 protein: CAWTPDRNTEAFF. CDR3 sequence (DNA): TGTGCCTGGACTCCGGACAGAAACACTGAAGCTTTCTTT.

The count of this clone is one. Just one base apart from a much larger clone, this may be a read error. The rearrangement uses TRBV5-4 and TRBJ2-7, with 9 positions matching TRBD1. The germline V gene encodes CDR1 SGHNT and CDR2 YYREEE (reference sequence). The CDR3 is 14 amino acids. V lost 4 bases, J lost 3 bases, and 5 bases stayed unmatched. The CDR3 sequence: CASSKDRGLYEQYF. The DNA for the CDR3 is TGTGCCAGCAGCAAGGACAGGGGTCTCTACGAGCAGTACTTC. Together with reference TRBV5-4 and TRBJ2-7, the CDR3 gives the full variable domain: ETGVTQSPTHLIKTRGQQVTLRCSSQSGHNTVSWYQQALGQGPQFIFQYYREEENGRGNFPPRFSGLQFPNYSSELNVNALELDDSALYLCASSKDRGLYEQYFGPGTRLTVT.

The rearrangement joins TRBV2 to TRBJ2-5; D not resolved. CDR1 is SNHLY, CDR2 FYNNEI, per germline. The CDR3 is made up of 12 amino acids. V shed 6 bases and J shed 5 bases, with 10 bases lying between them. CDR3 loop: CASRISGETQYF. The CDR3 nucleotides read TGTGCCAGCAGGATTAGTGGTGAGACCCAGTACTTC.

The chain employs TRBV30 and TRBJ2-4; weak D call: TRBD1 (6 bases). The germline CDR1 and CDR2 sequences are GTSNPN and SVGIG (reference sequence). Between the trimmed V and J ends, which lost 5 bases and 7 bases, there was a span of 24 bases. This CDR3 comprises 16 residues. The CDR3 coding sequence is TGTGCCTGGCGTCCCGCGGCGCGGGCAGGGGTGAACATTCAGTACTTC. It codes for CAWRPAARAGVNIQYF.

Comments on this clone: A much more abundant neighbour one base away suggests this may be a read error. The chain employs TRBV6-1 and TRBJ2-7, with TRBD2 as a possible D gene (5 bases). The CDR3 is 10 amino acids. Germline values: CDR1 MNHNS, CDR2 SASEGT. V lost 8 bases to trimming and J lost 4 bases, with 6 bases between them. The CDR3 DNA reads as TGTGCCAGCGGGGAGTACGAGCAGTACTTC. This sequence encodes CASGEYEQYF.

The chain uses TRBV5-1 and TRBJ2-4; TRBD1 matches at 8 bases. The trim removed 5 bases at V and 1 base at J, leaving 11 bases unmatched. CDR1 and CDR2 from the germline V gene are SGHRS and YFSETQ. This CDR3 is 17 amino acids long. CDR3 in DNA: TGCGCCAGCAGTTCAGGGGGCGAGAGGTGGGCCAAAAACATTCAGTACTTC. This gives the protein CASSSGGERWAKNIQYF.

A note on this clone: The sample carries other DNA sequences with the same CDR3. This chain joins TRBV11-2 and TRBJ2-3, with D tentatively TRBD1 (5 bases). V lost 5 bases and J lost 4, with 13 bases in between. Germline lookup yields CDR1 SGHAT and CDR2 FQNNGV. The CDR3 sequence is 14 residues long. Written as DNA, the CDR3 is TGTGCCAGCAGCGCCCAGGGTCAGGCAGATACGCAGTATTTT. It yields the protein CASSAQGQADTQYF.

V is TRBV10-2 and J is TRBJ2-1; no clear D. The CDR3 spans 15 residues. The germline V gene has CDR1 WSHSY and CDR2 SAAADI. The V end lost 5 bases, the J end lost 2 bases, and 13 bases lay between the germline ends. The CDR3 DNA follows: TGCGCCAGCAGTCCGTGGCGGCACCCCTACAATGAGCAGTTCTTC. The encoded protein is CASSPWRHPYNEQFF.

This chain uses TRBV2 with TRBJ2-7; a possible D gene is TRBD1 (6 bases). The germline gives CDR1 SNHLY, CDR2 FYNNEI. The V end lost 6 bases, the J end lost 3 bases, and 12 bases lay between the germline ends. The CDR3 extends over 13 amino acids. CDR3 sequence (DNA): TGTGCCAGCAGCCGACAGGACTTCTACGAGCAGTACTTC. Translated: CASSRQDFYEQYF.

The rearrangement joins TRBV4-1 to TRBJ2-7; tentatively, D is TRBD2 (5 bases). This CDR3 spans 14 amino acids. V shed 2 bases and J shed 3 bases, with 11 bases lying between them. In germline, CDR1 is MGHRA, CDR2 YSYEKL. The CDR3 is CASSQPGGSYEQYF. In DNA form, the CDR3 reads TGCGCCAGCAGCCAACCCGGAGGCAGCTACGAGCAGTACTTC.

The CDR3 coding sequence is TGCGCCAGCAGCCAAGGGGCAGGTACAGGAGGGGCCAACGTCCTGACTTTC. It translates to CASSQGAGTGGANVLTF. This chain uses TRBV4-1 with TRBJ2-6, with D maybe TRBD1 (5 bases). Germline V gives CDR1 MGHRA, CDR2 YSYEKL. The CDR3 extends over 17 amino acids. With 1 base removed from V and 4 bases from J, the gap between germline ends came to 14 bases.

The chain couples TRBV11-2 to TRBJ2-4; D call uncertain. CDR1 is SGHAT, CDR2 FQNNGV, per germline. This CDR3 is built from 15 residues. Deletions cut 0 bases from V and 3 bases from J, with 9 bases between. In DNA, the CDR3 is TGTGCCAGCAGCTTAGAAGAACTCGGCAAAAACATTCAGTACTTC. It is translated as CASSLEELGKNIQYF.

CDR3 sequence reads: CAISALTGLKSTDTQYF. The CDR3 nucleotides are TGTGCCATCAGCGCCCTCACAGGGTTGAAAAGCACAGATACGCAGTATTTT. The J gene is TRBJ2-3, the V gene TRBV10-3; tentative D call: TRBD1 (6 bases). Trimming cost V 6 bases and J 0 bases, with 19 bases left between them. The CDR3 totals 17 residues. Germline values: CDR1 ENHRY, CDR2 SYGVKD.

The chain has TRBV10-3 and TRBJ1-2; maybe TRBD1 (5 bases). Per the germline V gene, CDR1 is ENHRY and CDR2 is SYGVKD. This CDR3 region has 15 residues. V was pared by 0 bases and J by 5 bases, with 13 bases between. The CDR3 here is CAISESPGQRYGYTF. The CDR3 DNA follows: TGTGCCATCAGTGAGTCACCGGGGCAACGGTATGGCTACACCTTC.

The rearrangement uses TRBV6-1 and TRBJ2-2, with D unclear. The CDR3 length is 16 residues. In germline, CDR1 is MNHNS, CDR2 SASEGT. Trimming took 2 bases from V and 1 from J, leaving 11 bases between them. CDR3 protein: CASSETVTQNTGELFF. The CDR3 DNA follows: TGTGCCAGCAGTGAAACGGTGACCCAGAACACCGGGGAGCTGTTTTTT.

This clone was detected ten times or more. V is TRBV18 and J is TRBJ2-7; 7 bases are a match to TRBD1. Per germline, CDR1 KGHSH and CDR2 LQKENI. V shed 5 bases and J 2 bases; nucleotides not matched to a gene: 15. This CDR3 region has 17 residues. The CDR3 region has the DNA TGTGCCAGCTCAAGGAGTTGGCCGGGACAGCAAGCCTACGAGCAGTACTTC. Its protein is CASSRSWPGQQAYEQYF.

J is TRBJ1-6 and V is TRBV4-3; D is unresolved. The CDR3 spans 13 residues. Trimming shortened V by 1 base and J by 7 bases, and 5 bases separated the two germline ends. Germline V gene data show CDR1 as LGHNA and CDR2 as YSLEER. The CDR3 is CASSQVPNSPLHF. CDR3 DNA: TGCGCCAGCAGCCAAGTACCGAATTCACCCCTCCACTTT.

The V and J genes are TRBV6-1 and TRBJ2-7; maybe TRBD1 (7 bases). V lost 7 bases and J lost 7, with 14 bases in between. This CDR3 region has 12 residues. Germline CDR1 reads MNHNS; CDR2 reads SASEGT. The CDR3 sequence is CASTGGGREQYF. CDR3 DNA: TGTGCCAGCACTGGAGGGGGCCGGGAGCAGTACTTC.

The chain couples TRBV7-9 to TRBJ1-4; D remains ambiguous. The CDR3 consists of 15 residues. V gave up 2 bases and J gave up 8 bases, with 15 bases separating them. Germline V gives CDR1 SEHNR, CDR2 FQNEAQ (reference sequence). DNA of the CDR3: TGTGCCAGCAGCTTATCGGGCAGTTTTGGCGAAAAACTGTTTTTT. Translated: CASSLSGSFGEKLFF.

The V and J genes are TRBV2 and TRBJ2-7; 8 bases line up with TRBD1. V shed 3 bases, J shed 3 bases, and the junction held 1 base outside the gene matches. Germline values: CDR1 SNHLY, CDR2 FYNNEI. CDR3 size: 13 residues. CDR3 in amino acids: CASSEDRVYEQYF. CDR3 nucleotide sequence: TGTGCCAGCAGTGAGGACAGGGTCTACGAGCAGTACTTC.

V and J are TRBV25-1 and TRBJ1-1; weak D call: TRBD1 (5 bases). Germline CDR1 is MGHDK and CDR2 is SYGVNS. This CDR3 comprises 17 residues. Trimming took off 1 base at V and 0 bases at J, with 15 bases between the two ends. Here the CDR3 DNA reads TGTGCCAGCAGTGAATCGGGGCTCGGCAGCTTGAACACTGAAGCTTTCTTT. It is translated as CASSESGLGSLNTEAFF.

CDR3 sequence (DNA): TGTGCCAGCAGCCAATGGACAGGCAATAATTCACCCCTCCACTTT. Translating it yields CASSQWTGNNSPLHF. This sequence joins TRBV25-1 and TRBJ1-6, with 7 bases fitting TRBD1. Germline-derived CDR1 and CDR2 are MGHDK and SYGVNS. CDR3 length: 15 residues. Trimming at V came to 6 bases and at J to 5 bases, leaving 7 bases not matched to a gene.

Only one count was recorded for this clone. The V call is TRBV7-2, the J call TRBJ2-2; D unclear. The germline V and J ends were trimmed by 0 bases and 0 bases, with 5 bases remaining between them. CDR1 and CDR2 (germline): SGHTA, FQGNSA. This CDR3 has 15 residues. The DNA of the CDR3 is TGTGCCAGCAGCTTAGCGATAGCGAACACCGGGGAGCTGTTTTTT. It is translated as CASSLAIANTGELFF.

The chain carries TRBV29-1 and TRBJ2-7, with 8 bases identical to TRBD1. V trimming: 4 bases; J trimming: 3 bases; junction bases outside the gene matches: 5. CDR1 is SQVTM and CDR2 is ANQGSEA in the germline V gene. This CDR3 has 13 residues. The CDR3 is CSVGTGRGYEQYF. The CDR3 region has the DNA TGCAGCGTTGGGACAGGGAGAGGCTACGAGCAGTACTTC.

The rearrangement links TRBV7-8 to TRBJ2-7; TRBD1 or TRBD2 may be the D gene (5 bases each). The CDR3 is made up of 16 amino acids. Trimming pared 5 bases from V and 0 bases from J, leaving 17 bases between. CDR1 and CDR2 (germline): SGHVS, FQNEAQ. The CDR3 spells CASSNAPGPSSYEQYF. The CDR3 DNA is TGTGCCAGCAGCAACGCCCCGGGACCGTCCTCCTACGAGCAGTACTTC.

This clone was picked up many times. The V call is TRBV19, the J call TRBJ2-3, with D unresolved. The V and J ends lost 3 bases and 6 bases respectively, with 13 bases between them. From germline, CDR1 is LNHDA and CDR2 SQIVND (reference sequence). This CDR3 has 14 residues. CDR3 loop: CASSIPHDRDTQYF. CDR3 nucleotides: TGTGCCAGTAGTATCCCGCACGACCGGGATACGCAGTATTTT.

V usage is TRBV10-2 and J usage is TRBJ2-7; a possible D gene is TRBD2 (6 bases). The CDR3 is made up of 14 amino acids. With 5 bases removed from V and 5 bases from J, the gap between germline ends came to 16 bases. Germline V gene sequence: CDR1 WSHSY, CDR2 SAAADI. The CDR3 nucleotides read TGCGCCAGCAGTCCTATCGGGGGAGTGAACGAGCAGTACTTC. It codes for CASSPIGGVNEQYF.

The chain joins TRBV9 to TRBJ2-1; the D gene is possibly TRBD2 (5 bases). Germline V gene data show CDR1 as SGDLS and CDR2 as YYNGEE. There are 13 residues in the CDR3. Trimming removed 4 bases from V and 10 bases from J, with 15 bases in between. This CDR3 reads CASSPRLAGEQFF. In nucleotides, the CDR3 is TGTGCCAGCAGCCCCCGGCTAGCCGGAGAGCAGTTCTTC.